This T cell receptor beta chain was captured in a study of metastatic and nonmetastatic thyroid tumors. About the study: Blood and tumor or nodule tissue repertoires from malignant and benign thyroid patients were compared. Overall study results and limits: For both blood and tumor, malignant thyroid tumors reportedly showed significantly higher TCR beta diversity than benign nodules did.

This clone was counted many times. Its antigen is currently unknown. Under the authors' procedure: It was from CDR3 differences across clinicopathological groups that a distant-metastasis classifier for papillary thyroid cancer was built. MiXCR reprocessed the PCR reads for TCRdb. The V and J calls here are based on TCRdb, not the publication. In the table there are roughly 28,000 clones, about 20% of which are singletons. There are 14 residues in the CDR3. Trimming removed 6 bases from V and 5 bases from J; junction bases left unmatched: 8. Germline CDR1 LGHNT, CDR2 FRNRAP. All patients were untreated before thyroid surgery.

The chain has TRBV12-5 and TRBJ2-5; 8 bases are a match to TRBD2. Sequenced material: blood. This clonotype was sampled from a female donor with papillary thyroid cancer or a benign thyroid nodule (not recorded which). Some clones in this sample may be carry-over from other donors' samples. The CDR3 is CASGASGTRETQYF. CDR3 nucleotide sequence: TGTGCTAGTGGGGCGTCCGGGACTAGGGAGACCCAGTACTTC.